A selection of T cell receptor beta chains follows, all from one sample in a study of blood T cell repertoires in COVID-19. Sequenced by immunoSEQ multiplex PCR; TCRdb stores in-frame clones only, minus some. The sample carries under 140,000 clones, 70% to 90% recorded once. Input material: peripheral blood. Receptors originate from a human donor in a cohort sampled during active COVID-19. CDR3s include the opening cysteine and the closing phenylalanine or tryptophan. A D gene is named only where the DNA matches it firmly. Clone size, where shown, is once, few, many, or a class for clones that have expanded.

V gene	clone size	J gene	D gene	CDR3 DNA	CDR3 protein
TRBV3-1/TRBV3-2	few	TRBJ2-5	.	TGTGCCAGCAGCCCGTCGGGTGGCGGAGAGACCCAGTACTTC	CASSPSGGGETQYF
TRBV3-1/TRBV3-2	.	TRBJ1-2	.	TGTGCCAGCAGCCAAGTAGCCGGCAACTATGGCTACACCTTC	CASSQVAGNYGYTF
TRBV11-2	.	TRBJ2-1	TRBD2	TGTGCCAGCAGTCGGCGGGAGGGTTACAATGAGCAGTTCTTC	CASSRREGYNEQFF
TRBV7-3	.	TRBJ2-1	TRBD2	TGTGCCAGCAGCTCGGGCGGGAGGAACAACAATGAGCAGTTCTTC	CASSSGGRNNNEQFF
TRBV4-3	.	TRBJ2-7	TRBD1	TGCGCCAGCAGCCAAGGCGCCGGGACAGGGGCCTACGAGCAGTACTTC	CASSQGAGTGAYEQYF
TRBV3-1/TRBV3-2	.	TRBJ1-5	.	TGTGCCAGCAGCCAAGATCGGGGAGAAAATCAGCCCCAGCATTTT	CASSQDRGENQPQHF
TRBV11-2	.	TRBJ2-1	.	TGTGCCAGCAGCTTCGGGGGAAACAGTTACAATGAGCAGTTCTTC	CASSFGGNSYNEQFF
TRBV30	.	TRBJ1-1	.	TGTGCCTGGGGCAGGGGAGCAGACACTGAAGCTTTCTTT	CAWGRGADTEAFF
TRBV29-1	once	TRBJ2-2	TRBD2	TGCAGCAGTCGGGAGGTGGGCACCGGGGAGCTGTTTTTT	CSSREVGTGELFF
TRBV5-5	.	TRBJ1-3	.	TGTGCCAGCAGCTCTTGGGACATCTCTGGAAACACCATATATTTT	CASSSWDISGNTIYF
TRBV9	.	TRBJ2-7	.	TGTGCCAGCAGCGAAGCCCCTGGGAGCTCCTACGAGCAGTACTTC	CASSEAPGSSYEQYF
TRBV6-5	few	TRBJ2-1	.	TGTGCCAGCAGGAGGAGCTCCTACAATGAGCAGTTCTTC	CASRRSSYNEQFF
TRBV27	few	TRBJ1-6	.	TGTGCCAGTAGTAGCGGGAATAATTCACCCCTCCACTTT	CASSSGNNSPLHF
TRBV6-1	.	TRBJ1-1	.	TGTGCCAGCAGTGAAAGCGGCAGCCCCACTGAAGCTTTCTTT	CASSESGSPTEAFF
TRBV11-1	.	TRBJ2-1	.	TGTGCCAGCAGCTACGTGGGGCAGTTTAATGAGCAGTTCTTC	CASSYVGQFNEQFF
TRBV6-6	.	TRBJ2-7	.	TGTGCCAGCAGTTACGACGGCGGCTCCTACGAGCAGTACTTC	CASSYDGGSYEQYF
TRBV5-1	.	TRBJ2-3	TRBD2	TGCGCCAGCAGCTCCAGCGGGGCCACAGATACGCAGTATTTT	CASSSSGATDTQYF
TRBV9	.	TRBJ1-4	.	TGTGCCAGCAGCGTTCGCGCGGACAGCAGTAATGAAAAACTGTTTTTT	CASSVRADSSNEKLFF
TRBV5-1	.	TRBJ2-3	TRBD2	TGCGCCAGCAGCTTGGAGAGGACTAGCGGGGGGGCAACAGATACGCAGTATTTT	CASSLERTSGGATDTQYF
TRBV3-1/TRBV3-2	.	TRBJ1-4	.	TGTGCCAGCAGCCAAGGGACACTTAGTAGTGAAAAACTGTTTTTT	CASSQGTLSSEKLFF
TRBV19	.	TRBJ2-7	.	TGTGCCAGTCGTGTAGGGACACAGAGTTACGAGCAGTACTTC	CASRVGTQSYEQYF
TRBV19	few	TRBJ1-4	TRBD1	TGTGCCAGTAGGCCACCTGGACAGGTTAATGAAAAACTGTTTTTT	CASRPPGQVNEKLFF
TRBV11-2	.	TRBJ1-5	.	TGTGCCAGCAGCTTAGAAGCAGGGCGGAATCAGCCCCAGCATTTT	CASSLEAGRNQPQHF
TRBV5-4	few	TRBJ1-2	.	TGTGCCAGCAGCTTGGACGCCATTTACCAGGTAAATGGCTACACCTTC	CASSLDAIYQVNGYTF
TRBV6-2/TRBV6-3	.	TRBJ2-2	.	TGTGCCAGCAGTCCCGACAGACTGAACACCGGGGAGCTGTTTTTT	CASSPDRLNTGELFF
TRBV9	.	TRBJ2-7	TRBD1	TGTGCCAGCAGCGTAGGATCGACGGCAGGGACAGTTCACTACGAGCAGTACTTC	CASSVGSTAGTVHYEQYF
TRBV27	.	TRBJ1-6	.	TGTGCCAGCAGTCCGGTGCAAAGCTCCTATAATTCACCCCTCCACTTT	CASSPVQSSYNSPLHF
TRBV3-1/TRBV3-2	.	TRBJ2-7	.	TGTGCCAGCAGCCAAGGGCGGCGGGGTGTAACCTACGAGCAGTACTTC	CASSQGRRGVTYEQYF
TRBV7-3	.	TRBJ2-3	TRBD2	TGTGCCAGCAGCCCTAGCGGGGGTACAGATACGCAGTATTTT	CASSPSGGTDTQYF
TRBV24-1	.	TRBJ2-6	TRBD1	TGTGCCACCAGTGAATCTCCGGGACAGGGGGCCGGTTCCTCTGGGGCCAACGTCCTGACTTTC	CATSESPGQGAGSSGANVLTF
TRBV7-2	.	TRBJ2-2	.	TGTGCCAGCAGCCCCAGTAGCGTATGGACCGGGGAGCTGTTTTTT	CASSPSSVWTGELFF
TRBV5-6	.	TRBJ2-7	.	TGTGCCAGCAGCCGAGGACTCCAGACCTCCTACGAGCAGTACTTC	CASSRGLQTSYEQYF
TRBV12-5	.	TRBJ2-3	TRBD2	TGTGCTAGTGGAGCTGTAGCGGGGGGGAGCACAGATACGCAGTATTTT	CASGAVAGGSTDTQYF
TRBV6-1	.	TRBJ1-6	.	TGTGCCAGCAGTGAAGCGGGTTCGGGAGCAGCACATAATTCACCCCTCCACTTT	CASSEAGSGAAHNSPLHF
TRBV6-2/TRBV6-3	.	TRBJ2-2	TRBD1	TGTGCCAGCAGTTACCCCAAACAGACCAGGGGGATAAAAGGAAACACCGGGGAGCTGTTTTTT	CASSYPKQTRGIKGNTGELFF
TRBV4-1	.	TRBJ1-1	.	TGCGCCAGCAGCCAACGGACTGAAATGAACACTGAAGCTTTCTTT	CASSQRTEMNTEAFF
TRBV3-1/TRBV3-2	once	TRBJ1-3	.	TGTGCCAGCAGCCAAGAAGCATTCTCTGGAAACACCATATATTTT	CASSQEAFSGNTIYF
TRBV19	once	TRBJ2-3	TRBD1	TGTGCCAGCAGGGACAGGAGGTTTAGCACAGATACGCAGTATTTT	CASRDRRFSTDTQYF
TRBV10-3	few	TRBJ2-5	TRBD1	TGTGCCATCAGGGGGACAGAAATAGAGACCCAGTACTTC	CAIRGTEIETQYF
TRBV14	.	TRBJ2-7	.	TGTGCCAGCAGCTTTCGGCTTGGAGGGCAGTACTTC	CASSFRLGGQYF
TRBV11-2	.	TRBJ2-7	TRBD2	TGTGCCAGCAGCTTAGTTGTAGCGGGGGCCTACGAGCAGTACTTC	CASSLVVAGAYEQYF
TRBV6-6	.	TRBJ1-2	TRBD1	TGTGCCAGCAAGCTAGGACAGGGTAGCGATGGCTACACCTTC	CASKLGQGSDGYTF
TRBV3-1/TRBV3-2	.	TRBJ1-2	TRBD1	TGTGCCAGCAGCCAAGAACTGACAGGGATAGGCGATGGCTACACCTTC	CASSQELTGIGDGYTF
TRBV4-3	.	TRBJ2-1	TRBD2	TGCGCCAGCAGCCCAACTAGCGGGAGACACAATGAGCAGTTCTTC	CASSPTSGRHNEQFF
TRBV3-1/TRBV3-2	.	TRBJ1-1	.	TGTGCCAGCAGCCAAGAATTAGTGGTGAAAACTGAAGCTTTCTTT	CASSQELVVKTEAFF
TRBV6-6	.	TRBJ1-2	.	TGTGCCAGCCTAAAGGGGGGGTGGCAGAATGGCTACACCTTC	CASLKGGWQNGYTF
TRBV19	.	TRBJ2-1	.	TGTGCCAGTACCCTGGACTCATACAATGAGCAGTTCTTC	CASTLDSYNEQFF
TRBV12-3/TRBV12-4	.	TRBJ1-2	.	TGTGCCAGCAGTTTAGGAGGCGGGTATGGCTACACCTTC	CASSLGGGYGYTF
TRBV5-1	.	TRBJ1-1	TRBD1	TGCGCCAGCAGCTTCGGACAGGGCGTACGAACTGAAGCTTTCTTT	CASSFGQGVRTEAFF
TRBV7-9	.	TRBJ2-3	.	TGTGCCTATAGAGGCGGTTCCACAGATACGCAGTATTTT	CAYRGGSTDTQYF
TRBV21-1	.	TRBJ2-7	.	TGTGCCAGCAGCAAAGTTCCGCGACTAGCGGGACGACAGCTAACCTACGAGCAGTACTTC	CASSKVPRLAGRQLTYEQYF
TRBV9	.	TRBJ2-2	TRBD2	TGTGCCAGCAGCCCAGCACCGGGACTAGCGTTTCCCGGGGAGCTGTTTTTT	CASSPAPGLAFPGELFF
TRBV7-2	.	TRBJ2-5	TRBD2	TGTGCCAGCAGCTGGGCGGGGACTAGCAAAGAGACCCAGTACTTC	CASSWAGTSKETQYF
TRBV6-6	once	TRBJ2-1	.	TGTGCCAGCAGCCGGCCGGGTTCTTACAATGAGCAGTTCTTC	CASSRPGSYNEQFF
TRBV11-2	.	TRBJ2-7	.	TGTGCCAGCAGCTTAGGGAGTTGGGACTTCAACTACGAGCAGTACTTC	CASSLGSWDFNYEQYF
TRBV10-3	.	TRBJ2-1	.	TGTGCCATCAGCGGGCGGGGTGACCGGAATGAGCAGTTCTTC	CAISGRGDRNEQFF
TRBV29-1	.	TRBJ1-4	TRBD1	TGCAGCGTTGAAGATCTCAGGGGGAGGGAAAAACTGTTTTTT	CSVEDLRGREKLFF
TRBV7-2	once	TRBJ2-7	.	TGTGCCAGCAGCTTGACCCAGCGGGAGCAGTACTTC	CASSLTQREQYF
TRBV7-2	.	TRBJ2-5	TRBD2	TGTGCCAGCAGCCCGAGGGTGCTAGCGGGAGGTTACCAAGAGACCCAGTACTTC	CASSPRVLAGGYQETQYF
TRBV7-6	once	TRBJ2-1	.	TGTGCCAGCAGCTTCCGACCTAGTCAGGGCGATGAGCAGTTCTTC	CASSFRPSQGDEQFF